The text below deals with one T cell receptor (beta chain). Participants were aged 18 to 89 years from 24 US areas. The source of the sample is a study of blood T cell repertoires in COVID-19. The CDR3 spans 10 residues. The germline V gene has CDR1 SGHTA and CDR2 FQGNSA. Trimming removed 8 bases at V and 6 bases at J, with 7 bases between. TCRdb keeps only in-frame clones here, not all; method: immunoSEQ multiplex PCR. The sample carries fewer than 350,000 clones, 85% recorded once. The chain combines TRBV7-2 with TRBJ1-2; D is undetermined. Sequenced material: PBMCs or T cells enriched from blood (not recorded which). The source of this sequence is a woman in her twenties or thirties who had been exposed to COVID-19. In DNA, the CDR3 is TGTGCCAGCGGAGACGATGGCTACACCTTC. This translates into CASGDDGYTF.